These 17 T cell receptor beta chains share one sample of origin, sequenced in a study of early T cells in non-severe SARS-CoV-2 infection (TCRdb year 2021). Libraries were prepared through 5' RACE. Data came from a NextSeq 500. TCRdb ran its own pipeline on the public reads, namely fastp trimming at Q25 and MiXCR clone calling, and kept in-frame beta chains. All rows with the same CDR3 protein become a single entry with the most common DNA and genes. This sample holds approximately 100,000 distinct CDR3 sequences; roughly 17% were observed only once. The ten largest clones add up to roughly 1.2% of the sample. Sequencing was done on a sample of whole blood. These receptor sequences come from an adult who was a healthcare worker with PCR-confirmed SARS-CoV-2 infection or an uninfected control (not recorded which).

This clonotype was seen at least ten times. The chain is built from TRBV20-1 and TRBJ1-4; 8 bases agree with TRBD1. V shed 0 bases and J 8 bases; nucleotides not matched to a gene: 5. In germline, CDR1 is DFQATT, CDR2 SNEGSKA (reference sequence). The CDR3 sequence is 14 residues long. This chain's CDR3 is CSARDRGPGEKLFF. The DNA for the CDR3 is TGCAGTGCTAGAGACAGGGGGCCGGGGGAAAAACTGTTTTTT.

This clonotype was counted a few times. The rearrangement joins TRBV29-1 to TRBJ2-1, with D tentatively TRBD1 (5 bases). The germline V gene encodes CDR1 SQVTM and CDR2 ANQGSEA. The CDR3 has 14 amino acids. Trimming left V 0 bases short and J 8 bases short, with 14 bases between. CDR3: CSVEEGVREYEQFF. Written as DNA, the CDR3 is TGCAGCGTTGAAGAAGGGGTCAGGGAATATGAGCAGTTCTTC.

This clonotype was seen at least ten times. J is TRBJ1-4 and V is TRBV29-1; D possibly corresponds to TRBD1 (5 bases). The germline V gene encodes CDR1 SQVTM and CDR2 ANQGSEA. The CDR3 consists of 12 residues. Trimming removed 6 bases from V and 4 bases from J, with 9 bases in between. The CDR3 DNA is TGCAGCGTAGCAGGGTTTAATGAAAAACTGTTTTTT. Translated, it gives CSVAGFNEKLFF.

This clonotype was observed at least ten times. The chain recombines TRBV12-3 or TRBV12-4 with TRBJ2-7; TRBD2 agrees at 11 bases. V lost 4 bases to trimming and J lost 7 bases; unmatched junction nucleotides: 6. The CDR3 is 14 amino acids. The CDR3 DNA reads TGTGCCAGCAGTTCCGGGACTAGCGGCTTGGAGCAGTACTTC. Amino acid sequence: CASSSGTSGLEQYF.

This clonotype was found a few times. The chain recombines TRBV30 with TRBJ2-1, with 9 bases identical to TRBD2. The CDR3 consists of 14 residues. Trimming at V came to 0 bases and at J to 8 bases, leaving 5 bases not matched to a gene. Looked up from germline, CDR1 is GTSNPN and CDR2 is SVGIG (reference sequence). The CDR3 region has the DNA TGTGCCTGGAGTGTAGGGACTAGCAGGCATGAGCAGTTCTTC. Residues: CAWSVGTSRHEQFF.

CDR3 in amino acids: CSATENDEQFF. CDR3 DNA sequence: TGCAGTGCTACGGAGAATGATGAGCAGTTCTTC. The rearrangement links TRBV20-1 to TRBJ2-1, with D uncertain. V lost 4 bases, J lost 8 bases, and 9 bases lay in between. Germline V lookup: CDR1 DFQATT, CDR2 SNEGSKA (reference sequence). The CDR3 has 11 residues.

This clonotype has more than one count but fewer than ten. The J gene is TRBJ1-5, the V gene TRBV6-6; D unresolved. Germline V CDR1 and CDR2: MNHNY, SVGAGI (reference sequence). CDR3 length: 14 residues. The V end was cut by 0 bases, the J end by 6 bases, with 9 bases between. In nucleotides, the CDR3 is TGTGCCAGCAGTTACTCCCAGTACTTTCAGCCCCAGCATTTT. It specifies CASSYSQYFQPQHF.

The rearrangement joins TRBV30 to TRBJ1-1; D unclear. This CDR3 is 13 amino acids long. V lost 5 bases to trimming and J lost 5 bases, with 15 bases between them. Germline CDR1 is GTSNPN and CDR2 is SVGIG (reference sequence). CDR3 sequence: CAWGDGTWTEAFF. As DNA, the CDR3 is TGTGCCTGGGGAGACGGAACATGGACTGAAGCTTTCTTT. The variable domain in full, with the rest retrieved from reference TRBV30 and TRBJ1-1, is SQTIHQWPATLVQPVGSPLSLECTVEGTSNPNLYWYRQAAGRGLQLLFYSVGIGQISSEVPQNLSASRPQDRQFILSSKKLLLSDSGFYLCAWGDGTWTEAFFGQGTRLTVV.

This chain uses TRBV9 with TRBJ2-5; 14 nucleotides line up with TRBD2. V was pared by 3 bases and J by 4 bases, with 5 bases of the junction left unmatched. Germline V CDR1 and CDR2: SGDLS, YYNGEE. The CDR3 is 16 amino acids. The CDR3 spells CASSAGLAGDGETQYF. The CDR3 bases are TGTGCCAGCAGCGCGGGACTAGCGGGAGATGGAGAGACCCAGTACTTC.

V and J are TRBV11-2 and TRBJ2-1; unclear D gene. CDR3 length equals 14 residues. The germline gives CDR1 SGHAT, CDR2 FQNNGV. V was pared by 3 bases and J by 5 bases, with 11 bases between. The CDR3 reads CASSFHLTHNEQFF. The CDR3 bases are TGTGCCAGCAGCTTTCATCTTACGCACAATGAGCAGTTCTTC. The full variable domain, in which reference TRBV11-2 and TRBJ2-1 provide the parts outside the CDR3, is EAGVAQSPRYKIIEKRQSVAFWCNPISGHATLYWYQQILGQGPKLLIQFQNNGVVDDSQLPKDRFSAERLKGVDSTLKIQPAKLEDSAVYLCASSFHLTHNEQFFGPGTRLTVL.

This clonotype was detected a few times. This chain links TRBV28 with TRBJ2-3, with D perhaps matching TRBD2 (5 bases). The germline gives CDR1 MDHEN, CDR2 SYDVKM. The CDR3 spans 13 residues. V lost 8 bases and J lost 0, with 9 bases in between. The CDR3 nucleotides read TGTGCCAGCCTGGGCGGGAGCACAGATACGCAGTATTTT. It specifies CASLGGSTDTQYF.

This clonotype was seen only a few times. The V and J genes are TRBV12-3 or TRBV12-4 and TRBJ1-3; D call uncertain. CDR3 length: 17 amino acids. Trimming removed 4 bases from V and 4 bases from J, with 20 bases in between. Here the CDR3 reads CASSSLIGRIMGNTIYF. In DNA form, the CDR3 reads TGTGCCAGCAGTTCCCTGATCGGCAGGATTATGGGAAACACCATATATTTT.

V usage is TRBV4-3 and J usage is TRBJ1-4; D is unresolved. Germline assignment: CDR1 LGHNA and CDR2 YSLEER. V was pared by 4 bases and J by 0 bases, with 9 bases between. The CDR3 consists of 15 residues. CDR3 nucleotide sequence: TGCGCCAGCAGCCCCCCCGGAGCAACTAATGAAAAACTGTTTTTT. Residues: CASSPPGATNEKLFF.

This clonotype was seen a handful of times. The V and J genes are TRBV20-1 and TRBJ2-1, with 10 bases identical to TRBD2. CDR3 length: 14 residues. CDR1 is DFQATT and CDR2 is SNEGSKA in the germline V gene (reference sequence). V lost 3 bases to trimming and J lost 4 bases; unmatched junction nucleotides: 3. As DNA, the CDR3 is TGCAGTGCTAGTGGGACTAGCGCTTACAATGAGCAGTTCTTC. Translation: CSASGTSAYNEQFF.

This clonotype turned up a few times. The chain carries TRBV12-3 or TRBV12-4 and TRBJ2-7; D could derive from TRBD1 or TRBD2 (5 bases each). Trimming cost V 5 bases and J 3 bases, with 20 bases left between them. This CDR3 region has 16 residues. CDR3 DNA sequence: TGTGCCAGCAGTCTCCAGCCGGGACCGGGTCACTACGAGCAGTACTTC. Its protein is CASSLQPGPGHYEQYF.

DNA of the CDR3: TGTGCCAGCAGCCAGAGGATGGGCCGGTCTGGGGCCAACGTCCTGACTTTC. It specifies CASSQRMGRSGANVLTF. The chain recombines TRBV3-1 with TRBJ2-6; D unclear. Between the trimmed V and J ends, which lost 3 bases and 1 base, there was a span of 13 bases. This CDR3 is built from 17 residues. Germline loops: CDR1 LGHDT, CDR2 YNNKEL (reference sequence).

This clonotype was observed a handful of times. CDR3 nucleotide sequence: TGTGCCAGTAGCCGGACAGATACTAATTCACCCCTCCACTTT. Its protein is CASSRTDTNSPLHF. This chain connects TRBV19 to TRBJ1-6; D is possibly TRBD1 (6 bases). The length of the CDR3 is 14 residues. Germline CDR1 LNHDA, CDR2 SQIVND (reference sequence). With 6 bases removed from V and 6 bases from J, the gap between germline ends came to 12 bases.